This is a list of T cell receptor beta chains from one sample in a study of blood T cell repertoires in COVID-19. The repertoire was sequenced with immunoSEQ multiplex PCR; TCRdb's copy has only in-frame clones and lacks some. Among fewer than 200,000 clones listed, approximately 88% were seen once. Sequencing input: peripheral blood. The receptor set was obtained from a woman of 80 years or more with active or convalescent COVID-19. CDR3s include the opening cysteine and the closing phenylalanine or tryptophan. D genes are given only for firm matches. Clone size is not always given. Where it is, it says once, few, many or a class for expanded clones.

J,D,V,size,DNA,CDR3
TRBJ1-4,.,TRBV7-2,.,TGTGCCAGCAGCCCAAGGGGAGGGAATGAAAAACTGTTTTTT,CASSPRGGNEKLFF
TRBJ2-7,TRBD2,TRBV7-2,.,TGTGCCAGCAGCTTCACACTAGCGGGCGAGCAGTACTTC,CASSFTLAGEQYF
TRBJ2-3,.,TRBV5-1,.,TGCGCCAGCAGCCCGGCCGGGGAGCGCACAGATACGCAGTATTTT,CASSPAGERTDTQYF
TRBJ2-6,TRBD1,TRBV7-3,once,TGTGCCAGCAGCTCGGACAGGGGGAACTGGCCTGGGGCCAACGTCCTGACTTTC,CASSSDRGNWPGANVLTF
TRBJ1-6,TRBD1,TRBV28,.,TGTGCCAGCAGTTCCCGGACAGGCGTCAGCTCCTATAATTCACCCCTCCACTTT,CASSSRTGVSSYNSPLHF
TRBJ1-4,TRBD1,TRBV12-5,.,TGTGCTGAAGAGGGGGCCCGGGGAAAACTGTTTTTT,CAEEGARGKLFF
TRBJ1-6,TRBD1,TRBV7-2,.,TGTGCCAGCGGGGGACAGGAGTATTCACCCCTCCACTTT,CASGGQEYSPLHF
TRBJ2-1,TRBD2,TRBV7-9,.,TGTGCCAGCAGCCGTCTAGCGGGGGGCGGAGATGAGCAGTTCTTC,CASSRLAGGGDEQFF
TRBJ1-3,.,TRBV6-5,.,TGTGCCAGCAGTTACAGCCCGGGTTCGGCTGGAAACACCATATATTTT,CASSYSPGSAGNTIYF
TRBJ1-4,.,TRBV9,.,TGTGCCAGCAGCGTAGCTACTTCTAATGAAAAACTGTTTTTT,CASSVATSNEKLFF
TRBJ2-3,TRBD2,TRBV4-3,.,TGCGCCAGCAGCCAATCTTGGAGCGGGGGTTACACAGATACGCAGTATTTT,CASSQSWSGGYTDTQYF
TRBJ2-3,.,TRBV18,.,TGTGCCAGCTCACCGGGGGGTGTCGCGGCAGATACGCAGTATTTT,CASSPGGVAADTQYF
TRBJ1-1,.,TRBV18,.,TGTGCCAGCTCACCTTCCACAGCCAAGAACACTGAAGCTTTCTTT,CASSPSTAKNTEAFF
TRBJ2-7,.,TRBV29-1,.,TGCAGCGTTGAAGAGGGCCAGGGCAAGGGTAATTACGAGCAGTACTTC,CSVEEGQGKGNYEQYF
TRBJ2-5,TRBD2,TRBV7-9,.,TGTGCCAGCAGCTTAGGATTGGGGAGGGCCCAGTACTTC,CASSLGLGRAQYF
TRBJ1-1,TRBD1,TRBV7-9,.,TGTGCCAGCAGCCAGGGGGCGCCGGTTCACACTGAAGCTTTCTTT,CASSQGAPVHTEAFF
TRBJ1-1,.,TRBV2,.,TGTGCCGGCGCCGGTGGGCTGAACACTGAAGCTTTCTTT,CAGAGGLNTEAFF
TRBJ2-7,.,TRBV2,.,TGTGCCAGCAATCTCCCGGGACTCTCCTACGAGCAGTACTTC,CASNLPGLSYEQYF
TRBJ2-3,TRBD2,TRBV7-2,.,TGTGCCAGCAGCCTGAGGCATAGCGGGGGGGCCACAGATACGCAGTATTTT,CASSLRHSGGATDTQYF
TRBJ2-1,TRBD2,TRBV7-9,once,TGTGCCAGCAGGGAGATGTCGGGGGGTCCGGATGAGCAGTTCTTC,CASREMSGGPDEQFF
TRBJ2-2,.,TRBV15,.,TGTGCCACCAGCAGAGATGGGGCAGTGGGGGAGCTGTTTTTT,CATSRDGAVGELFF
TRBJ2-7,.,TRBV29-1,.,TGCAGCGTTGTTCCAGGAAGGTCCTACGAGCAGTACTTC,CSVVPGRSYEQYF
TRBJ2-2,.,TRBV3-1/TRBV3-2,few,TGTGCCAGCAGCCACCTCCGGGACACTAACACCGGGGAGCTGTTTTTT,CASSHLRDTNTGELFF
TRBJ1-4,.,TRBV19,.,TGTGCCAGTAGTCAGGGTTGGGAAAAACTGTTTTTT,CASSQGWEKLFF
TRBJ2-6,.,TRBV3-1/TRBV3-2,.,TGTGCCAGCAGCCTTTCGAGCTCTGGGGCCAACGTCCTGACTTTC,CASSLSSSGANVLTF
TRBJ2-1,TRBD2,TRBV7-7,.,TGTGCTAGCAGCTTGGGAGCGGGGGTGGCGCAATATGAGCAGTTCTTC,CASSLGAGVAQYEQFF
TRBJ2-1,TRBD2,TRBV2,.,TGTGCCAGCAGATGGGAGGGTCTAGCGGGGAGCTACAATGAGCAGTTCTTC,CASRWEGLAGSYNEQFF
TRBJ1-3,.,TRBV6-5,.,TGTGCCAGCATCCGGGAGCGCTCTGGAAACACCATATATTTT,CASIRERSGNTIYF
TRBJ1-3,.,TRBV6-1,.,TGTGCCAGTCTACCGAGCTCTGGAAACACCATATATTTT,CASLPSSGNTIYF
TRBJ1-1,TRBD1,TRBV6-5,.,TGTGCCAGCAGTTCCAAGGACAGGGCCACTGAAGCTTTCTTT,CASSSKDRATEAFF
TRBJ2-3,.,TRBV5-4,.,TGTGCCAGCAGCCTCTACACAGATACGCAGTATTTT,CASSLYTDTQYF
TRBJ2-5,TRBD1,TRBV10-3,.,TGTGCCATCAGTGAACCGGACAGGGTCTCCTCATCGACCCAGTACTTC,CAISEPDRVSSSTQYF
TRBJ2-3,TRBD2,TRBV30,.,TGTGCCTCCACTAGCGGGGGGGCAGATACGCAGTATTTT,CASTSGGADTQYF
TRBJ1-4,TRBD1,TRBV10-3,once,TGTGCCATCAGTCAGGGGGCAACGGCAGATGAAAAACTGTTTTTT,CAISQGATADEKLFF
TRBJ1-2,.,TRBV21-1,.,TGTGCCAGCAGCAAAGTAACAGGGGGCTATGGCTACACCTTC,CASSKVTGGYGYTF
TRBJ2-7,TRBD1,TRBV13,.,TGTGCCAGCAGCTTAGAAGGGCAACAGGGGGCCACACGGCAGTACTTC,CASSLEGQQGATRQYF
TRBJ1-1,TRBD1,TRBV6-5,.,TGTGCCAGCAGCCCGCCCCAGGGGGTAGAAGCTTTCTTT,CASSPPQGVEAFF
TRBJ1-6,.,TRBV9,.,TGTGCCAGCAGCGTAGGTCCCAGGAAAAGCTCCTATAATTCACCCCTCCACTTT,CASSVGPRKSSYNSPLHF
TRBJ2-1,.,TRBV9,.,TGTGCCAGCAGCGCACGGGACTTGATGAATGAGCAGTTCTTC,CASSARDLMNEQFF
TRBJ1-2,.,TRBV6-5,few,TGTGCCAGCAGCCGGGGGGGCTATGGCTACACCTTC,CASSRGGYGYTF
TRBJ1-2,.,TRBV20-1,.,TGCAGTGCTGCCAGGGTAGGAGGCTACACCTTC,CSAARVGGYTF
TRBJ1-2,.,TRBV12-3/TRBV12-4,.,TGTGCCAGCAGTTTATCTCCTTATGGCTACACCTTC,CASSLSPYGYTF